The clone carrying this T cell receptor (beta chain) was seen many times. Construction of TCR beta libraries relied on iRepertoire HTBI primers and on Arm-PCR targeting CDR3 regions. In TCRdb, the multiplex PCR reads were re-called with MiXCR into one record per CDR3 protein. The sample lists roughly 500,000 distinct CDR3 sequences, 13% occurring once. This record comes from a study of regulatory T cells in long-lasting Graves disease. This CDR3 has 15 residues. Trimming at V came to 6 bases and at J to 8 bases, leaving 15 bases not matched to a gene. The germline CDR1 and CDR2 sequences are SNHLY and FYNNEI. Indicated time point: newly diagnosed GD, antithyroid drugs for less than 3 months. Preparation of the TCR library used RNA extracted from PBMCs. A further study also used this sample, focusing on T cells in Graves' hyperthyroidism and ophthalmopathy.

Sequenced material: peripheral blood mononuclear cells (PBMCs), taken at new diagnosis, from a patient treated with antithyroid drugs. This clonotype was obtained from a man in his thirties or forties with Graves disease. The V call is TRBV2, the J call TRBJ1-2; TRBD1 matches 7 bases. The CDR3 bases are TGTGCCAGCAGGGATAGACAGGGCTGGCGAGGGGGCTACACCTTC. Its protein is CASRDRQGWRGGYTF.